The text below deals with one TCR beta chain. Germline CDR1 SGHNT, CDR2 YENEEA. This CDR3 has 17 residues. Trimming cost V 5 bases and J 0 bases; bases outside gene matches: 9. This sample is part of a study of T cell clones after liver transplantation. Sequencing used immunoSEQ multiplex PCR; TCRdb keeps in-frame clones, though not all of them. The data contain about 21,000 clones, approximately 94% of them singletons. The receptor was derived from a human patient who received a liver transplant. Certain T cells may be donor cells from the graft. The sample here was CD8+ T cells from blood, taken about 26 months after liver transplant. The chain employs TRBV11-3 and TRBJ2-2, with TRBD1 matching 7 bases. Here the CDR3 DNA reads TGTGCCAGCAGCACCCCACGACAGGGACCGAACACCGGGGAGCTGTTTTTT. It is translated as CASSTPRQGPNTGELFF.